Detailed here is one T cell receptor beta chain. Only in-frame clones appear in the TCRdb table, and some are missing; sequencing was by immunoSEQ multiplex PCR. The sample shows 430,000 or so clones, around nine tenths of them seen only once. This entry is derived from a study of blood T cell repertoires in COVID-19. Study in general: The study drew acute and convalescent COVID-19 samples from the United States, Italy and Spain.

CDR1 and CDR2 (germline): LGHDT, YNNKEL (reference sequence). CDR3 length: 13 amino acids. V lost 4 bases, J lost 2 bases, and 9 bases lay in between. The origin of this receptor is a man aged 18 to 35 with COVID-19, enrolled during active disease. The rearrangement links TRBV3-1 (or the pseudogene TRBV3-2) to TRBJ2-7, with a weak D call TRBD1 (5 bases). The specimen was peripheral blood. CDR3 coding DNA: TGTGCCAGCAGCCGGGGCGGCCCCTACGAGCAGTACTTC. Protein product: CASSRGGPYEQYF.